A selection of T cell receptor beta chains follows, all from one sample in a study of T cell changes during pregnancy in multiple sclerosis. Assay used: immunoSEQ multiplex PCR; TCRdb lists only in-frame clones, some missing. The data hold about 120,000 clones, with roughly 92% observed a single time. The input for sequencing was peripheral blood, taken before pregnancy. These receptor sequences come from a female donor with multiple sclerosis, enrolled in a pregnancy study. The CDR3 runs from the conserved cysteine through the conserved F or W. The order of the fields is clone size, D gene, V gene, J gene, CDR3 DNA, CDR3 protein. A D gene is named only where the DNA matches it firmly. Expanded clones get a size class; other rows say once, few or many, or leave the size out.

.	.	TRBV2	TRBJ2-5	TGTGCCAGCAGTGAAAGCGTAGAGACCCAGTACTTC	CASSESVETQYF
.	.	TRBV5-1	TRBJ2-2	TGCGCCAGCAGCTCTTCTTTGACCGGAGGGACGAACACCGGGGAGCTGTTTTTT	CASSSSLTGGTNTGELFF
once	TRBD1	TRBV6-5	TRBJ2-7	TGTGCCAGCAGCCGGACAGGGGACGAGCAGTACTTC	CASSRTGDEQYF
.	TRBD1	TRBV5-5	TRBJ1-2	TGTGCCAGCAGCTTGTCTCGGGACAGCCTAACCTATGGCTACACCTTC	CASSLSRDSLTYGYTF
.	.	TRBV30	TRBJ1-5	TGTGCCTGGGGAACAGGGTATCAGCCCCAGCATTTT	CAWGTGYQPQHF
once	.	TRBV19	TRBJ2-2	TGTGCCAGTAGTATCTCCAAGGGGGGGCCCGCCGGGGAGCTGTTTTTT	CASSISKGGPAGELFF
.	TRBD2	TRBV5-1	TRBJ2-7	TGCGCCAGCAGCTCCGGGACTAGGTTTTGGGAGCAGTACTTC	CASSSGTRFWEQYF
.	TRBD1	TRBV5-5	TRBJ2-7	TGTGCCAGCAGCTTGGGGGGACAGGGCTCCTACGAGCAGTACTTC	CASSLGGQGSYEQYF
.	.	TRBV5-4	TRBJ1-1	TGTGCCAGCAGCCGGGGATCTGAAGCTTTCTTT	CASSRGSEAFF
.	TRBD1	TRBV6-5	TRBJ1-2	TGTGCCAGCAGTTACAGGGACAGCCCCTATGGCTACACCTTC	CASSYRDSPYGYTF
.	.	TRBV6-1	TRBJ1-5	TGTGCCAGCAGTGCCACTAGGTGGAAGAAGCATTTT	CASSATRWKKHF
.	TRBD1	TRBV27	TRBJ1-1	TGTGCCAGCAGTCCCCTGACAGGGGGGACTGAAGCTTTCTTT	CASSPLTGGTEAFF
.	TRBD1	TRBV5-1	TRBJ2-2	TGCGCCAGCAGCTGGGGACAGGGGAGGAACACCGGGGAGCTGTTTTTT	CASSWGQGRNTGELFF
.	.	TRBV7-8	TRBJ2-3	TGTGCCAGCAGCTTAGAAAGGGGGATAGATACGCAGTATTTT	CASSLERGIDTQYF
few	.	TRBV7-6	TRBJ2-3	TGTGCCAGCAGCTTCCCAGGGCGTCTAGATACGCAGTATTTT	CASSFPGRLDTQYF
.	.	TRBV21-1	TRBJ1-1	TGTGCCAGCAGCAACGCGTCGAGCCAACCGAACACTGAAGCTTTCTTT	CASSNASSQPNTEAFF
.	TRBD2	TRBV7-2	TRBJ2-5	TGTGCCAGCAGCACCCGGACTAGCGGGATGGAGACCCAGTACTTC	CASSTRTSGMETQYF
.	TRBD2	TRBV4-2	TRBJ2-7	TGTGCCAGCAGCCAGGAACTAGCGGGAGTTTGGGACGAGCAGTACTTC	CASSQELAGVWDEQYF
.	TRBD1	TRBV10-3	TRBJ2-7	TGTGCCACTCTAGGGACAGGGGTACTCGAGCAGTACTTC	CATLGTGVLEQYF
.	.	TRBV6-6	TRBJ2-5	TGTGCCAGCGGGGGGGCAGAGACCCAGTACTTC	CASGGAETQYF
.	.	TRBV7-6	TRBJ2-1	TGTGCCAGCAGCTTAAAGATAGCTACGGGACTGACCTACAATGAGCAGTTCTTC	CASSLKIATGLTYNEQFF
.	.	TRBV6-1	TRBJ1-5	TGTGCCAGCAACAGGGATCATGGCAATCAGCCCCAGCATTTT	CASNRDHGNQPQHF
.	.	TRBV7-9	TRBJ1-5	TGTGCCAGCAGCTTAGGAGTTCAGCCCCAGCATTTT	CASSLGVQPQHF
few	TRBD1	TRBV4-1	TRBJ1-1	TGCGCCAGCAGCCTAATGGGACAGGGAGTCGGTGAAGCTTTCTTT	CASSLMGQGVGEAFF
.	.	TRBV28	TRBJ1-5	TGTGCCAGCACTACTACGCTAGCACCTAGCAATCAGCCCCAGCATTTT	CASTTTLAPSNQPQHF
.	.	TRBV7-9	TRBJ1-2	TGTGCCAGCAGCTTTAGCCTCACAGGGTTTGGCTACACCTTC	CASSFSLTGFGYTF
.	TRBD1	TRBV7-9	TRBJ2-7	TGTGCCAGCAGCCAAACCTCCGGGACAGGGTGGCGCGAGCAGTACTTC	CASSQTSGTGWREQYF
.	.	TRBV5-4	TRBJ2-7	TGTGCCAGCAGCTCAACCTACGAGCAGTACTTC	CASSSTYEQYF
.	.	TRBV18	TRBJ2-4	TGTGCCAGCTCCCCTGGAAGGGGCTTGACTCCTTCAAACATTCAGTACTTC	CASSPGRGLTPSNIQYF
.	TRBD1	TRBV5-1	TRBJ2-3	TGCGCCAGCAGCAACCACAGGGGCGAAACTTACACAGATACGCAGTATTTT	CASSNHRGETYTDTQYF
.	.	TRBV13	TRBJ2-1	TGTGCCAGCAGCTTTAGCGAGTTCCACAATGAGCAGTTCTTC	CASSFSEFHNEQFF
.	.	TRBV19	TRBJ2-5	TGTGCCAGTAGTCCCACCGGGGGACGGGAGACCCAGTACTTC	CASSPTGGRETQYF
once	.	TRBV6-1	TRBJ2-7	TGTGCCAGCAGTGGGACGGGGCAGGGGGAGCAGTACTTC	CASSGTGQGEQYF
.	TRBD1	TRBV6-1	TRBJ1-6	TGTGCCAGCAGTCACCGGGACAGGGGTGATTCACCCCTCCACTTT	CASSHRDRGDSPLHF
.	TRBD1	TRBV27	TRBJ2-7	TGTGCCAGCAGCCACAGGGGCTACTCCTACGAGCAGTACTTC	CASSHRGYSYEQYF
.	.	TRBV15	TRBJ1-2	TGTGCCACCAGCAGAGGGCAGGGCCTTAACTATGGCTACACCTTC	CATSRGQGLNYGYTF
.	.	TRBV7-9	TRBJ2-7	TGTGCCAGCAGCTTAGGGACTTCGCGGCACACCTACGAGCAGTACTTC	CASSLGTSRHTYEQYF
.	TRBD1	TRBV30	TRBJ1-5	TGTGCCTGGACGGACAGGGCGGGACAGCCCCAGCATTTT	CAWTDRAGQPQHF
.	TRBD2	TRBV7-8	TRBJ2-1	TGTGCCAGCAGCTTACGCGCGGGAGGGCCGCCATCTAATGAGCAGTTCTTC	CASSLRAGGPPSNEQFF
.	TRBD2	TRBV6-1	TRBJ2-3	TGTGCCAGCAGTGAACGGCCTAGCGGATCTAGCACAGATACGCAGTATTTT	CASSERPSGSSTDTQYF
.	.	TRBV6-5	TRBJ2-7	TGTGCCAGCAGTTACCGAGTCAGGGCCTACGAGCAGTACTTC	CASSYRVRAYEQYF
.	TRBD1	TRBV6-5	TRBJ1-4	TGTGCCAGCAGAACAGGGGGCGTTGAAAAACTGTTTTTT	CASRTGGVEKLFF
.	.	TRBV2	TRBJ2-5	TGTGCCAGCAGTGAAAATAGGCTAGAAGAGACCCAGTACTTC	CASSENRLEETQYF
once	.	TRBV30	TRBJ1-3	TGTGCCCGAATAGGGGGATTCCCCTCTGGAAACACCATATATTTT	CARIGGFPSGNTIYF
.	.	TRBV9	TRBJ2-5	TGTGCCAGCAGCAAAACTAGGCTCCAGTGGGGAGAGACCCAGTACTTC	CASSKTRLQWGETQYF
.	.	TRBV6-1	TRBJ1-2	TGTGCCAGCAGTGAAGTAAGAGGTTCCCATGGCTACACCTTC	CASSEVRGSHGYTF